Listed here are 22 T cell receptor beta chains from one sample, sequenced in a study of shared clonotypes between healthy human individuals. Assay: immunoSEQ multiplex PCR; the TCRdb copy retains only in-frame clones and omits some. The table records around 700,000 clones, roughly 78% of them present only once. What was sequenced was memory CD4+ T cells sorted from blood. Noted subset: CD45RA-negative fraction. These receptor sequences come from a woman in her twenties or thirties in good health.

In this sample, this clone turned up once. The chain carries TRBV7-6 and TRBJ2-3; 10 bases align to TRBD2. Germline CDR1 SGHVS, CDR2 FNYEAQ. V gave up 4 bases and J gave up 4 bases; unmatched junction bases: 8. This CDR3 comprises 16 residues. This CDR3 is CASSSIQREGPDTQYF. CDR3 sequence (DNA): TGTGCCAGCAGCTCCATTCAGCGGGAGGGCCCAGATACGCAGTATTTT.

In nucleotides, the CDR3 is TGTGCCAGCAGACTCACAGGGGGCAACTCTGAAGCTTTCTTT. Translation: CASRLTGGNSEAFF. The V call is TRBV7-9, the J call TRBJ1-1, with 9 bases fitting TRBD1. J was trimmed by 6 bases and V by 6 bases; bases with no gene match: 8. Germline V lookup: CDR1 SEHNR, CDR2 FQNEAQ (reference sequence). This CDR3 spans 14 amino acids.

This clone was seen more than once but under ten times. V gene TRBV2 combines with J gene TRBJ1-1; D is ambiguous. The CDR3 covers 14 residues. V lost 4 bases and J lost 0, with 9 bases in between. CDR1 is SNHLY and CDR2 is FYNNEI in the germline V gene. As DNA, the CDR3 is TGTGCCAGCAGTGTGCAGCCGTTGAACACTGAAGCTTTCTTT. This translates into CASSVQPLNTEAFF.

The V and J genes are TRBV6-6 and TRBJ2-5, with D possibly TRBD2 on 5 matching bases. The germline CDR1 and CDR2 sequences are MNHNY and SVGAGI (reference sequence). The germline V and J ends were trimmed by 6 bases and 7 bases, with 15 bases remaining between them. The CDR3 runs to 13 residues. The CDR3 DNA reads as TGTGCCAGCAGCTCCGGGAACGCGGGGACCCAGTACTTC. Translation: CASSSGNAGTQYF.

This clone appeared many times. This chain links TRBV2 with TRBJ2-2, with D possibly being TRBD2 (5 bases). Germline lookup yields CDR1 SNHLY and CDR2 FYNNEI. The CDR3 length is 14 residues. Trimming removed 4 bases from V and 3 bases from J, with 9 bases in between. The CDR3 here is CASSVFGDTGELFF. CDR3 bases: TGTGCCAGCAGTGTGTTCGGGGACACCGGGGAGCTGTTTTTT.

The rearrangement uses TRBV7-9 and TRBJ1-3; 7 bases are shared with TRBD1. The CDR3 runs to 14 residues. J gave up 2 bases and V 5 bases, and 3 bases lay outside the gene matches. In germline, CDR1 is SEHNR, CDR2 FQNEAQ (reference sequence). The CDR3 region has the DNA TGTGCCAGCAGCCGAGACAGGGCTGGAAACACCATATATTTT. It is translated as CASSRDRAGNTIYF.

Here the CDR3 DNA reads TGTGCCAGCAGTGAAGTTACAGGGAGAGAGACCCAGTACTTC. This encodes CASSEVTGRETQYF. This rearrangement joins TRBV25-1 to TRBJ2-5; D may be TRBD1 (6 bases). This CDR3 has 14 amino acids. V gave up 2 bases and J gave up 4 bases, with 11 bases separating them. Germline loops: CDR1 MGHDK, CDR2 SYGVNS.

Comments on this clone: Other DNA sequences in this specimen translate into the identical CDR3. V and J are TRBV27 and TRBJ2-6; unclear D gene. Germline V gives CDR1 MNHEY, CDR2 SMNVEV (reference sequence). The ends were cut back, 5 bases at V and 0 bases at J, with 5 bases in the middle. The CDR3 extends over 14 amino acids. The CDR3 region is CASSLLSGANVLTF. The CDR3 nucleotides are TGTGCCAGCAGTCTTCTCTCTGGGGCCAACGTCCTGACTTTC.

The V and J genes are TRBV7-9 and TRBJ1-1, with no clear D. Trimming pared 7 bases from V and 0 bases from J, leaving 9 bases between. Germline assignment: CDR1 SEHNR and CDR2 FQNEAQ (reference sequence). This CDR3 is built from 13 residues. The CDR3 DNA sequence: TGTGCCAGCACCCGTCTCGTGAACACTGAAGCTTTCTTT. Its translation: CASTRLVNTEAFF.

V is TRBV5-1 and J is TRBJ2-7; D call uncertain. The CDR3 covers 14 residues. V gave up 1 base and J gave up 1 base, with 9 bases separating them. Per germline, CDR1 SGHRS and CDR2 YFSETQ. In DNA, the CDR3 is TGCGCCAGCAGCTTGAACCTGCCTTCCTACGAGCAGTACTTC. This codes for CASSLNLPSYEQYF.

Written as DNA, the CDR3 is TGTGCCAGCAGTCCCGGGACCTCAAGCTCTGGAAACACCATATATTTT. Translated: CASSPGTSSSGNTIYF. This chain uses TRBV7-6 with TRBJ1-3; the D gene is possibly TRBD1 (5 bases). This CDR3 region has 16 residues. Trimming left V 6 bases short and J 0 bases short, with 15 bases between. The germline V gene has CDR1 SGHVS and CDR2 FNYEAQ.

This clone was recorded at least ten times. This rearrangement joins TRBV5-1 to TRBJ2-7, with D perhaps TRBD1 (5 bases). This CDR3 has 14 amino acids. V shed 4 bases and J shed 0 bases, with 11 bases lying between them. Germline CDR1 SGHRS, CDR2 YFSETQ. The CDR3 nucleotides are TGCGCCAGCAGCCTGTCGACAGACTCCTACGAGCAGTACTTC. As protein: CASSLSTDSYEQYF.

This clone was seen a single time. The rearrangement uses TRBV19 and TRBJ1-5; TRBD1 might be the D (6 bases). Per germline, CDR1 LNHDA and CDR2 SQIVND (reference sequence). Trimming cost V 8 bases and J 2 bases, with 13 bases left between them. The CDR3 has 14 residues. CDR3 nucleotide sequence: TGTGCCAGTGACGACAGGATGGGCAATCAGCCCCAGCATTTT. It codes for CASDDRMGNQPQHF.

V is TRBV7-5 and J is TRBJ2-7; the table's D call, TRBD1, has no DNA check behind it. TRBV7-5 is labeled a pseudogene. The CDR3 has 14 amino acids. CDR3 sequence: CVRSLVGGSYEQYF. Written as DNA, the CDR3 is TGTGTCAGAAGCTTAGTAGGGGGATCCTACGAGCAGTACTTC.

The chain uses TRBV4-1 and TRBJ1-4; no firm D call. V was pared by 0 bases and J by 4 bases, with 9 bases between. Per germline, CDR1 MGHRA and CDR2 YSYEKL. This CDR3 is 15 amino acids long. The CDR3 protein is CASSQDGFGNEKLFF. The CDR3 nucleotides are TGCGCCAGCAGCCAAGATGGTTTCGGTAATGAAAAACTGTTTTTT.

Many counts were recorded for this clone. The chain has TRBV7-8 and TRBJ2-7, with D hard to call. Germline V gene sequence: CDR1 SGHVS, CDR2 FQNEAQ. V was shortened by 1 base and J by 3 bases, with 10 bases between the two germline ends. This CDR3 is built from 14 residues. The CDR3 DNA reads as TGTGCCAGCAGCTTAGGCTGGCAGAGCTACGAGCAGTACTTC. It is translated as CASSLGWQSYEQYF.

Comments on this clone: Other DNA sequences from this sample encode an identical CDR3 as well. This sequence joins TRBV2 and TRBJ2-7; D is uncertain. This CDR3 comprises 12 residues. CDR1 and CDR2 from the germline V gene are SNHLY and FYNNEI. V was shortened by 5 bases and J by 1 base, with 6 bases between the two germline ends. The CDR3 reads CASSLESYEQYF. CDR3 nucleotides: TGTGCCAGCAGTCTGGAGTCCTACGAGCAGTACTTC.

The sample holds a few counts of this clone. The chain is built from TRBV5-1 and TRBJ1-3; 7 bases match TRBD1. CDR1 and CDR2 (germline): SGHRS, YFSETQ. After removal of 6 bases from V and 0 bases from J, the junction contained 12 bases not matched to a gene. CDR3 size: 17 residues. The CDR3 region is CASKEQGTSFSGNTIYF. The DNA of the CDR3 is TGCGCCAGCAAGGAACAGGGGACCTCATTCTCTGGAAACACCATATATTTT.

The chain recombines TRBV7-3 with TRBJ1-4; D not certain. Trimming removed 0 bases from V and 2 bases from J, with 7 bases in between. This CDR3 region has 15 residues. Germline CDR1 reads SGHTA; CDR2 reads FQGTGA. The CDR3 DNA reads TGTGCCAGCAGCTTAACGGGGAGCACTAATGAAAAACTGTTTTTT. This sequence encodes CASSLTGSTNEKLFF.

This clone occurred many times. The chain employs TRBV30 and TRBJ2-1, with D tentatively TRBD2 (6 bases). The CDR3 has 15 residues. The ends were cut back, 0 bases at V and 2 bases at J, with 11 bases in the middle. Germline CDR1 reads GTSNPN; CDR2 reads SVGIG (reference sequence). CDR3 sequence reads: CAWSVLGGTYNEQFF. The CDR3 nucleotides read TGTGCCTGGAGTGTACTCGGCGGGACCTACAATGAGCAGTTCTTC.

V and J are TRBV5-4 and TRBJ1-2; the D is unclear. CDR3 length: 13 residues. The V gene's germline CDR1 is SGHNT and CDR2 YYREEE (reference sequence). Trimming shortened V by 5 bases and J by 1 base, and 9 bases separated the two germline ends. CDR3 sequence (DNA): TGTGCCAGCAGTCTACAGCGTAACTATGGCTACACCTTC. Translated, it gives CASSLQRNYGYTF.

V is TRBV5-1 and J is TRBJ1-2; TRBD1 aligns across 7 bases. The CDR3 is 13 residues long. Losses at the gene ends were 5 bases for V and 9 bases for J; bases not matched to a gene: 10. Germline values: CDR1 SGHRS, CDR2 YFSETQ. CDR3 residues: CASSPSQGVRYTF. DNA of the CDR3: TGCGCCAGCAGTCCGAGCCAGGGGGTGCGCTACACCTTC.